This T cell receptor beta chain was documented in a study of blood T cell repertoires in COVID-19. Study-level background: Sites in the United States, Italy and Spain provided acute and convalescent COVID-19 samples. Sources were T cells, B-cell-depleted T cells, or PBMCs; the material itself was cDNA or gDNA.

Original analysis: Reference gene primer amplification in the assay estimated nucleated cell counts. Assay used: immunoSEQ multiplex PCR; TCRdb lists only in-frame clones, some missing. The V and J calls and clone size come from that table; D and trimming were worked out from the DNA. The profile covers about 350,000 clones, with about nine tenths appearing a single time and less than 5% taken by the ten largest. Enrolled during active infection, Seattle patients were then followed longitudinally. The specimen was peripheral blood. This receptor was taken from a woman aged 60-75 years with COVID-19, enrolled during active disease.

The CDR3 here is CASSFRGFYEQYF. In nucleotides, the CDR3 is TGTGCCAGCAGTTTCCGGGGTTTCTACGAGCAGTACTTC. J is TRBJ2-7 and V is TRBV12-3 or TRBV12-4; possibly TRBD2 for D (5 bases). The CDR3 length is 13 residues. Trimming removed 3 bases at V and 3 bases at J, with 9 bases between.